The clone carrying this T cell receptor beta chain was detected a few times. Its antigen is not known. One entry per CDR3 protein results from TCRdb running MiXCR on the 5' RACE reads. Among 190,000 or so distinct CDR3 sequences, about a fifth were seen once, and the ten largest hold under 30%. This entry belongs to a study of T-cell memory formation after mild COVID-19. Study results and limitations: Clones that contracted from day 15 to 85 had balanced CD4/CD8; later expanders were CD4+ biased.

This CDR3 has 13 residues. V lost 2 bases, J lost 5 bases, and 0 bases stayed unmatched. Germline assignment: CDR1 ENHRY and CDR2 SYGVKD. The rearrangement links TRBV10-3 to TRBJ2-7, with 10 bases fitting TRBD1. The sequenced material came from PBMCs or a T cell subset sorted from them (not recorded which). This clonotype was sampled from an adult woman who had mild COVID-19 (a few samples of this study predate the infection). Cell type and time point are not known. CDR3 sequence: CAISEGQGDEQYF. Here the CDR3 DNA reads TGTGCCATCAGTGAGGGACAGGGGGACGAGCAGTACTTC.